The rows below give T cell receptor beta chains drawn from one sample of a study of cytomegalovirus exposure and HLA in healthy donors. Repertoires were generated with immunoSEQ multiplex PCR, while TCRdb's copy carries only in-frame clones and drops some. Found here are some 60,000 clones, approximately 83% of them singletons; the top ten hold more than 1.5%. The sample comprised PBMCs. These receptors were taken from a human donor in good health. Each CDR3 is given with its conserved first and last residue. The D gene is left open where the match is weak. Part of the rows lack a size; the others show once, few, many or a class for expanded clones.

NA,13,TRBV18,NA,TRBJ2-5,CASTREGGETQYF,TGTGCCAGCACCCGAGAGGGTGGAGAGACCCAGTACTTC
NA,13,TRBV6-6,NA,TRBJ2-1,CASSSRDNNEQFF,TGTGCCAGCAGTTCCCGGGACAACAATGAGCAGTTCTTC
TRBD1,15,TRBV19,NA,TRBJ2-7,CASSTWTGQMYEQYF,TGTGCCAGTAGTACCTGGACAGGACAAATGTACGAGCAGTACTTC
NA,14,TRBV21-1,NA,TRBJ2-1,CASRYGLLGLRQFF,TGTGCCAGCAGATACGGACTGCTGGGCCTGAGGCAGTTCTTC
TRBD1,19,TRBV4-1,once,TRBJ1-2,CASSHLLQGAVTMDYGYTF,TGCGCCAGCAGCCATTTGTTACAGGGGGCGGTAACAATGGACTATGGCTACACCTTC
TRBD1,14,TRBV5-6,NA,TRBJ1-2,CASSLEPGGYGYTF,TGTGCCAGCAGCTTGGAGCCAGGGGGCTATGGCTACACCTTC
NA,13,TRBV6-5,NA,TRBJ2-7,CASRSQGSYEQYF,TGTGCCAGCAGAAGCCAGGGCTCCTACGAGCAGTACTTC
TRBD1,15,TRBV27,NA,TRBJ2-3,CASSPLRTGRNTQYF,TGTGCCAGCAGTCCCCTTCGGACAGGGCGAAATACGCAGTATTTT
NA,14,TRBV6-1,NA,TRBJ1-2,CASRLQGSNYGYTF,TGTGCCAGCAGACTCCAGGGGTCCAACTATGGCTACACCTTC
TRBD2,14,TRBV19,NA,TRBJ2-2,CAGRSGGAGGELFF,TGTGCCGGCCGTAGCGGGGGGGCCGGCGGGGAGCTGTTTTTT
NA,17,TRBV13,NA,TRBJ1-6,CASSSGTLESYNSPLHF,TGTGCCAGCAGCTCCGGGACACTGGAGTCTTATAATTCACCCCTCCACTTT
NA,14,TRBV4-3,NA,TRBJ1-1,CASSQGAGDTEAFF,TGCGCCAGCAGCCAAGGCGCAGGGGACACTGAAGCTTTCTTT
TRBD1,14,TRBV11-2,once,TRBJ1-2,CASSPGTGMSGYTF,TGTGCCAGCAGCCCCGGGACAGGGATGAGTGGCTACACCTTC
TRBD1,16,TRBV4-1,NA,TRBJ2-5,CASSQGLGQFQETQYF,TGCGCCAGCAGCCAAGGCTTGGGACAGTTCCAAGAGACCCAGTACTTC
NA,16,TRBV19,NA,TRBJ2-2,CASTRRGGAGTGELFF,TGTGCCAGTACCAGGCGAGGAGGGGCGGGCACCGGGGAGCTGTTTTTT
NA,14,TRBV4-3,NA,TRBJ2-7,CASSQVSGSYEQYF,TGCGCCAGCAGCCAAGTTTCCGGCTCCTACGAGCAGTACTTC
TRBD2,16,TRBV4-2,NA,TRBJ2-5,CASSRNQGRGEETQYF,TGTGCCAGCAGCCGAAACCAGGGCCGGGGGGAAGAGACCCAGTACTTC
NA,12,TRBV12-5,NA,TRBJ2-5,CASASLRETQYF,TGTGCTAGTGCCTCCCTGAGAGAGACCCAGTACTTC
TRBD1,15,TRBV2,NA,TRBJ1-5,CASRGTGNLLEPQHF,TGTGCCAGCAGGGGGACAGGGAATTTATTGGAGCCCCAGCATTTT
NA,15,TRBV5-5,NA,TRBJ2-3,CASSFSSASTDTQYF,TGTGCCAGCAGCTTCTCGAGTGCTAGCACAGATACGCAGTATTTT
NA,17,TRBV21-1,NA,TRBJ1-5,CASSKESHLPHTQPQHF,TGTGCCAGCAGCAAAGAGTCTCATCTCCCCCACACACAGCCCCAGCATTTT
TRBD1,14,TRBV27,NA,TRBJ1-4,CASQRLGDSEKLFF,TGTGCCAGCCAGAGACTAGGGGACAGTGAAAAACTGTTTTTT
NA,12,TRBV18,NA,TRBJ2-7,CASSPIRDEQYF,TGTGCCAGCTCACCCATCAGGGACGAGCAGTACTTC
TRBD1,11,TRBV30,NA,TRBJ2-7,CAWSNRGEQYF,TGTGCCTGGAGTAACAGGGGGGAGCAGTACTTC
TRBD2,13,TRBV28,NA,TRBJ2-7,CASRGLALYEQYF,TGTGCCAGCAGGGGACTAGCACTCTACGAGCAGTACTTC
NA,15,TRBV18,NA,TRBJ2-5,CASSRNRRGEETQYF,TGTGCCAGCTCCCGCAACAGGAGAGGAGAAGAGACCCAGTACTTC
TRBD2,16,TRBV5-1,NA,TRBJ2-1,CASSSSSGPSYNEQFF,TGCGCCAGCAGCTCGTCTAGCGGGCCATCCTACAATGAGCAGTTCTTC
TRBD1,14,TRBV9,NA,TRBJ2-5,CASSATGGGETQYF,TGTGCCAGCAGCGCGACAGGGGGCGGGGAGACCCAGTACTTC
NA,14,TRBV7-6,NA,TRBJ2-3,CASSLFPERDTQYF,TGTGCCAGCAGCTTATTTCCAGAAAGAGATACGCAGTATTTT
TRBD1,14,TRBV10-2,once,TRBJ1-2,CASTWTGGPYGYTF,TGCGCCAGCACTTGGACAGGGGGCCCCTATGGCTACACCTTC
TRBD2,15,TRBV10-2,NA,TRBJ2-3,CASSEGGGGADTQYF,TGCGCCAGCAGTGAAGGCGGGGGGGGCGCAGATACGCAGTATTTT
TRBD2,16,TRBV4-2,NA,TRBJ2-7,CASSQGLAGTSYEQYF,TGTGCCAGCAGCCAAGGACTAGCGGGGACATCATACGAGCAGTACTTC
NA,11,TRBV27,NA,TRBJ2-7,CASSSQYEQYF,TGTGCCAGCAGTTCCCAGTACGAGCAGTACTTC
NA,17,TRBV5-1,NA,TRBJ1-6,CASSGAEVWAYNSPLHF,TGCGCCAGCAGCGGGGCAGAGGTTTGGGCCTATAATTCACCCCTCCACTTT
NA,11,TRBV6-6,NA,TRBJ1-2,CASSYTYGYTF,TGTGCCAGCAGTTACACATATGGCTACACCTTC
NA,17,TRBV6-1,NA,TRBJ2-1,CASSEWGTGIAYNEQFF,TGTGCCAGCAGTGAGTGGGGTACAGGGATAGCCTACAATGAGCAGTTCTTC
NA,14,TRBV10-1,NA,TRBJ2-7,CASSVATTGGLQYF,TGCGCCAGCAGTGTTGCTACGACAGGAGGACTGCAGTACTTC
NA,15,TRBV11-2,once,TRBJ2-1,CASSLGASSYNEQFF,TGTGCCAGCAGCTTAGGGGCGAGCTCCTACAATGAGCAGTTCTTC
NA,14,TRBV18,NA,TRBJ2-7,CASSPPLQSYEQYF,TGTGCCAGCTCACCACCCCTACAGTCCTACGAGCAGTACTTC
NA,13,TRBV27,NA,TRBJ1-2,CASSLRRTYGYTF,TGTGCCAGCAGTTTACGACGGACTTATGGCTACACCTTC
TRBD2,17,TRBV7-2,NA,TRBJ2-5,CASSPQGSGRGRETQYF,TGTGCCAGCAGCCCCCAGGGAAGCGGGAGGGGGCGAGAGACCCAGTACTTC
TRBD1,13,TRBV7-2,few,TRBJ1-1,CASSLGRQGDAFF,TGTGCCAGCAGCTTGGGGAGACAGGGTGACGCTTTCTTT